The next 14 T cell receptor beta chains were all read from a single sample in a study of blood T cell repertoires in COVID-19. Using immunoSEQ multiplex PCR, the repertoire was profiled, and TCRdb retains in-frame clones only, with some absent. The sample records 200,000 to 250,000 clones, roughly 89% being singletons. Sequencing was performed on PBMCs or T cells enriched from blood (not recorded which). The receptors originated from a woman aged 25 to 39 who had recovered from COVID-19.

This rearrangement joins TRBV5-1 to TRBJ1-5; 12 nucleotides line up with TRBD1. The CDR3 runs to 16 residues. The V gene's germline CDR1 is SGHRS and CDR2 YFSETQ. J gave up 6 bases and V 0 bases, and 4 bases lay outside the gene matches. The CDR3 spells CASSLEGTGGSQPQHF. As DNA, the CDR3 is TGCGCCAGCAGCTTGGAGGGGACAGGGGGCAGTCAGCCCCAGCATTTT.

The chain has TRBV5-1 and TRBJ2-7; TRBD2 agrees at 7 bases. The ends lost 3 bases at V and 0 bases at J; junction bases unmatched: 3. This CDR3 is 14 amino acids long. In germline, CDR1 is SGHRS, CDR2 YFSETQ. The CDR3 nucleotides are TGCGCCAGCAGCTCGGGAGGTCCCTCCTACGAGCAGTACTTC. This codes for CASSSGGPSYEQYF. Supplemented by reference TRBV5-1 and TRBJ2-7, the full variable domain reads KAGVTQTPRYLIKTRGQQVTLSCSPISGHRSVSWYQQTPGQGLQFLFEYFSETQRNKGNFPGRFSGRQFSNSRSEMNVSTLELGDSALYLCASSSGGPSYEQYFGPGTRLTVT.

This clone was counted once. This chain uses TRBV19 with TRBJ1-3, with a tentative D call TRBD1 (5 bases). This CDR3 is 15 amino acids long. V was pared by 0 bases and J by 2 bases, with 8 bases between. Germline values: CDR1 LNHDA, CDR2 SQIVND (reference sequence). This CDR3 reads CASSIDAGPGNTIYF. As DNA, the CDR3 is TGTGCCAGTAGTATAGATGCAGGGCCTGGAAACACCATATATTTT.

The rearrangement uses TRBV3-1 (or the pseudogene TRBV3-2) and TRBJ2-1, with D possibly matching TRBD2 (5 bases). The CDR3 runs 15 residues. Trimming stripped 0 bases from V and 5 bases from J, with 11 bases between. Germline lookup yields CDR1 LGHDT and CDR2 YNNKEL (reference sequence). CDR3 nucleotides: TGTGCCAGCAGCCAAGATTCCCAGGAGGACAATGAGCAGTTCTTC. This sequence encodes CASSQDSQEDNEQFF.

V is TRBV6-5 and J is TRBJ1-2; D is possibly TRBD1 (5 bases). V dropped 6 bases and J dropped 8 bases, with 19 bases sitting between them. The CDR3 spans 14 residues. CDR1 and CDR2 from the germline V gene are MNHEY and SVGAGI. CDR3 amino acids: CASRGAYGGVGYTF. As DNA, the CDR3 is TGTGCCAGCAGAGGGGCGTATGGCGGGGTCGGCTACACCTTC.

The gene calls are TRBV2 and TRBJ1-2, with 7 bases lining up with TRBD1. The V segment lost 6 bases and the J segment 2 bases; nucleotides outside the gene matches: 6. The CDR3 runs 14 residues. CDR1 and CDR2 (germline): SNHLY, FYNNEI. The CDR3 region has the DNA TGTGCCAGCAGGGGGGACAGCCCGAACTATGGCTACACCTTC. It is translated as CASRGDSPNYGYTF.

DNA of the CDR3: TGCGCCAGCACCCGAGGTGGCAGGGCCTACGAGCAGTACTTC. Protein sequence: CASTRGGRAYEQYF. The rearrangement uses TRBV5-1 and TRBJ2-7; perhaps TRBD1 as D (5 bases). From germline, CDR1 is SGHRS and CDR2 YFSETQ. This CDR3 spans 14 amino acids. Trimming took off 6 bases at V and 2 bases at J, with 15 bases between the two ends.

This clone was recorded once. The chain links TRBV5-1 to TRBJ2-1; no reliable D call. From germline, CDR1 is SGHRS and CDR2 YFSETQ. Trimming removed 4 bases at V and 2 bases at J, with 19 bases between. The CDR3 sequence is 17 residues long. Written as DNA, the CDR3 is TGCGCCAGCAGCGTAGGCCTAGTCGGCCACACCTACAATGAGCAGTTCTTC. Encoded protein: CASSVGLVGHTYNEQFF.

Here the CDR3 DNA reads TGTGCCAGTACCCATGGGAGGGAAGAGACCCAGTACTTC. This gives the protein CASTHGREETQYF. The gene calls are TRBV19 and TRBJ2-5; 7 bases map to TRBD2. The ends lost 7 bases at V and 3 bases at J; junction bases unmatched: 5. CDR3 length equals 13 residues. In germline, CDR1 is LNHDA, CDR2 SQIVND (reference sequence).

V usage is TRBV3-1 (or the pseudogene TRBV3-2) and J usage is TRBJ2-3, with 8 bases lining up with TRBD2. The CDR3 contains 16 residues. V trimming: 8 bases; J trimming: 2 bases; junction bases outside the gene matches: 12. From germline, CDR1 is LGHDT and CDR2 YNNKEL (reference sequence). The CDR3 loop reads CASGSGGDGTTDTQYF. The CDR3 bases are TGTGCCAGCGGCTCGGGGGGGGACGGTACCACAGATACGCAGTATTTT.

The V and J genes are TRBV12-3 or TRBV12-4 and TRBJ2-7; D unclear. V gave up 1 base and J gave up 4 bases, with 5 bases separating them. The CDR3 has 12 amino acids. The CDR3 protein is CASSLDLYEQYF. The CDR3 nucleotides read TGTGCCAGCAGTTTAGATCTATACGAGCAGTACTTC.

CDR3 sequence (DNA): TGTGCCATCATGGGTAGCGGTGCCTCCTACGAGCAGTACTTC. This gives the protein CAIMGSGASYEQYF. The V gene is TRBV10-3, the J gene TRBJ2-7; possible D gene TRBD2, 6 bases. V was clipped by 7 bases and J by 0 bases, with 13 bases between them. CDR1 and CDR2 (germline): ENHRY, SYGVKD. The CDR3 runs to 14 residues.

This clone was found a few times. The J gene is TRBJ1-3, the V gene TRBV19; D is uncertain. CDR1 and CDR2 from the germline V gene are LNHDA and SQIVND (reference sequence). The CDR3 length is 16 residues. V dropped 7 bases and J dropped 0 bases, with 16 bases sitting between them. CDR3 residues: CASIGLRRGSGNTIYF. CDR3 sequence (DNA): TGTGCCAGTATTGGGTTGCGGCGGGGCTCTGGAAACACCATATATTTT.

Only a few counts were recorded for this clone. The J gene is TRBJ2-1, the V gene TRBV2; no clear D gene. CDR1 and CDR2 (germline): SNHLY, FYNNEI. Trimming took 4 bases from V and 3 from J, leaving 10 bases between them. The CDR3 has 14 amino acids. CDR3 in DNA: TGTGCCAGCAGTGGGATCCGGAGCTACAATGAGCAGTTCTTC. Amino acids: CASSGIRSYNEQFF.